Listed here are 27 T cell receptor beta chains from one sample, sequenced in a study of cytomegalovirus exposure and HLA in healthy donors (TCRdb year 2017). The protocol used for the library was the immunoSEQ multiplex PCR assay. The multiplex PCR relied on a mix of 60 forward primers for TCR Vbeta segments and 13 reverse primers for TCR Jbeta segments. As stored in TCRdb, this immuneACCESS dataset retains in-frame rearrangements with V and J assigned. A fraction of the clones does not appear; measured against another copy, unresolved V genes explain less than half of the discrepancy, and the remainder lacks a known reason. The sample's own table lists over 100,000 clones. Clones ranked in the top ten supply more than 3% of the sample. Sequences were obtained from PBMCs. These receptors all come from a man younger than 40 in good health and CMV-seronegative.

The rearrangement joins TRBV6-5 to TRBJ1-6, with TRBD1 matching over 9 bases. The germline gives CDR1 MNHEY, CDR2 SVGAGI. Trimming took 3 bases from V and 9 from J; bases not matched to a gene: 9. This CDR3 has 16 residues. The CDR3 spells CASSYFIGQGPSPLHF. The CDR3 region has the DNA TGTGCCAGCAGTTATTTTATCGGACAGGGGCCTTCACCCCTCCACTTT.

The CDR3 DNA sequence: TGTGCCAGCAGCCCCGCGGGGGGGGGCACCGGGGAGCTGTTTTTT. Protein sequence: CASSPAGGGTGELFF. This chain uses TRBV5-4 with TRBJ2-2, with TRBD2 matching 9 bases. V lost 4 bases and J lost 4; bases outside the gene matches: 5. This CDR3 contains 15 residues. Germline CDR1 reads SGHNT; CDR2 reads YYREEE (reference sequence).

The V and J genes are TRBV29-1 and TRBJ2-5, with 13 bases lining up with TRBD2. The CDR3 extends over 14 amino acids. The ends lost 7 bases at V and 5 bases at J; junction bases unmatched: 7. Germline-derived CDR1 and CDR2 are SQVTM and ANQGSEA. CDR3 residues: CSARLAGGHETQYF. The CDR3 DNA sequence: TGCAGCGCCCGACTAGCGGGGGGTCATGAGACCCAGTACTTC.

The rearrangement links TRBV7-9 to TRBJ1-1; 7 bases are shared with TRBD1. The CDR3 has 14 amino acids. The ends lost 6 bases at V and 0 bases at J; junction bases unmatched: 4. Germline assignment: CDR1 SEHNR and CDR2 FQNEAQ (reference sequence). This chain's CDR3 is CASRFGTVNTEAFF. CDR3 coding DNA: TGTGCCAGCAGATTCGGGACAGTGAACACTGAAGCTTTCTTT.

The gene calls are TRBV2 and TRBJ1-5; D is undetermined. Germline V gives CDR1 SNHLY, CDR2 FYNNEI. CDR3 length: 16 amino acids. The V end was cut by 0 bases, the J end by 3 bases, with 12 bases between. The CDR3 nucleotides are TGTGCCAGCAGTGAAGCGCCAGGCAGCTTCAATCAGCCCCAGCATTTT. Residues: CASSEAPGSFNQPQHF.

The chain joins TRBV7-9 to TRBJ1-5; 11 nucleotides line up with TRBD1. Per germline, CDR1 SEHNR and CDR2 FQNEAQ (reference sequence). Unmatched junction bases numbered 3, after V lost 5 bases and J lost 6 bases. The CDR3 consists of 14 residues. CDR3 in DNA: TGTGCCAGCAGCCGTGGACAGGGGGCTCAGCCCCAGCATTTT. It yields the protein CASSRGQGAQPQHF.

This chain connects TRBV5-1 to TRBJ2-1; no definite D call. The germline gives CDR1 SGHRS, CDR2 YFSETQ. CDR3 length: 14 amino acids. Trimming stripped 2 bases from V and 5 bases from J, with 11 bases between. CDR3 amino acids: CASSFGLGNNEQFF. The CDR3 DNA follows: TGCGCCAGCAGCTTCGGGTTAGGCAACAATGAGCAGTTCTTC.

The rearrangement joins TRBV30 to TRBJ1-1; perhaps TRBD1 as D (5 bases). V was clipped by 2 bases and J by 10 bases, with 11 bases between them. Germline V gene data show CDR1 as GTSNPN and CDR2 as SVGIG (reference sequence). The CDR3 covers 11 residues. CDR3 amino acids: CAWSWGGIAFF. CDR3 nucleotide sequence: TGTGCCTGGAGTTGGGGGGGTATAGCTTTCTTT.

The V and J genes are TRBV18 and TRBJ2-2, with 8 nucleotides matching TRBD2. Germline loops: CDR1 KGHSH, CDR2 LQKENI. The CDR3 contains 16 residues. The V gene end was trimmed by 2 bases and the J gene end by 3 bases; junction bases not matched to a gene: 5. The CDR3: CASSPRAGVDTGELFF. The CDR3 coding sequence is TGTGCCAGCTCACCAAGAGCGGGGGTAGACACCGGGGAGCTGTTTTTT.

The chain carries TRBV15 and TRBJ2-1; 9 bases map to TRBD2. J was trimmed by 5 bases and V by 5 bases; bases with no gene match: 4. Per the germline V gene, CDR1 is LNHNV and CDR2 is YYDKDF (reference sequence). This CDR3 spans 14 amino acids. Here the CDR3 DNA reads TGTGCCACCAGCGCGCGACTAGCGGACAATGAGCAGTTCTTC. Translation: CATSARLADNEQFF.

The V and J genes are TRBV7-2 and TRBJ2-7, with D possibly matching TRBD1 (6 bases). V was cut by 4 bases and J by 12 bases, with 13 bases left in between. The germline CDR1 and CDR2 sequences are SGHTA and FQGNSA. The length of the CDR3 is 11 residues. The CDR3, as DNA: TGTGCCAGCAGCTCGGGACACCCCTCGTACTTC. This translates into CASSSGHPSYF.

The V gene is TRBV10-3, the J gene TRBJ2-7, with TRBD2 matching 11 bases. The CDR3 consists of 14 residues. Germline loops: CDR1 ENHRY, CDR2 SYGVKD. Trimming at V came to 8 bases and at J to 4 bases, leaving 7 bases not matched to a gene. The CDR3 reads CAIGSIAGGYEQYF. As DNA, the CDR3 is TGTGCCATCGGGTCGATAGCGGGGGGGTACGAGCAGTACTTC.

The J gene is TRBJ2-3, the V gene TRBV5-1, with 12 positions matching TRBD2. Looked up from germline, CDR1 is SGHRS and CDR2 is YFSETQ. The CDR3 runs 16 residues. V trimming: 4 bases; J trimming: 0 bases; junction bases outside the gene matches: 3. The CDR3 DNA is TGCGCCAGCAGCACTGGACTAGCGGGGAGCACAGATACGCAGTATTTT. This translates into CASSTGLAGSTDTQYF.

The rearrangement joins TRBV7-6 to TRBJ1-4; D is ambiguous. The CDR3 spans 15 residues. Per germline, CDR1 SGHVS and CDR2 FNYEAQ. Trimming took off 0 bases at V and 1 base at J, with 6 bases between the two ends. CDR3 nucleotide sequence: TGTGCCAGCAGCTTAGCAGGAGGAACTAATGAAAAACTGTTTTTT. Encoded protein: CASSLAGGTNEKLFF.

The gene calls are TRBV18 and TRBJ1-6; 9 bases map to TRBD1. There are 15 residues in the CDR3. After removal of 6 bases from V and 10 bases from J, the junction contained 10 bases not matched to a gene. From germline, CDR1 is KGHSH and CDR2 LQKENI. CDR3 bases: TGTGCCAGCTCTCCCGAGGGACAGGGAAAATCACCCCTCCACTTT. It codes for CASSPEGQGKSPLHF.

The chain has TRBV12-5 and TRBJ2-5; D possibly corresponds to TRBD1 (6 bases). V was cut by 1 base and J by 11 bases, with 14 bases left in between. The CDR3 has 13 residues. The V gene's germline CDR1 is LGHNT and CDR2 FRNRAP. The CDR3 DNA is TGTGCTAGTGGTTTGGGCCCTTGGACAGAGCAGTACTTC. Its protein product is CASGLGPWTEQYF.

J is TRBJ2-3 and V is TRBV9, with D perhaps matching TRBD2 (5 bases). The germline V and J ends were trimmed by 3 bases and 0 bases, with 11 bases remaining between them. Germline V gene lookup returns CDR1 SGDLS and CDR2 YYNGEE. The CDR3 is 15 residues long. The CDR3 loop is CASSDRTVSTDTQYF. CDR3 nucleotide sequence: TGTGCCAGCAGCGATCGGACTGTAAGCACAGATACGCAGTATTTT.

The chain is built from TRBV6-4 and TRBJ2-3; 13 bases fit TRBD2. The CDR3 covers 15 residues. Germline V CDR1 and CDR2: MRHNA, SNTAGT. After removal of 0 bases from V and 6 bases from J, the junction contained 0 bases not matched to a gene. The CDR3: CASSDSTSGGDTQYF. CDR3 DNA: TGTGCCAGCAGTGACTCGACTAGCGGGGGGGATACGCAGTATTTT.

The chain combines TRBV4-2 with TRBJ1-2; 7 bases map to TRBD1. This CDR3 comprises 15 residues. Unmatched junction bases numbered 5, after V lost 0 bases and J lost 4 bases. From germline, CDR1 is LGHNA and CDR2 YNFKEQ. Here the CDR3 DNA reads TGTGCCAGCAGCCAAGATGTTAGACAGGGCTATGGCTACACCTTC. Translating gives CASSQDVRQGYGYTF.

The genes are TRBV28 and TRBJ1-2; the match to TRBD1 covers 9 bases. The germline V gene encodes CDR1 MDHEN and CDR2 SYDVKM. V shed 7 bases, J shed 4 bases, and the junction held 10 bases outside the gene matches. The CDR3 consists of 15 residues. CDR3 coding DNA: TGTGCCAGCATTACCCTTGGGACAGGGCGCTATGGCTACACCTTC. Translated: CASITLGTGRYGYTF.

The V call is TRBV6-5, the J call TRBJ1-5, with D uncertain. V shed 6 bases and J shed 5 bases, with 11 bases lying between them. CDR3 size: 13 residues. The germline CDR1 and CDR2 sequences are MNHEY and SVGAGI. The CDR3 is CASRRGFDQPQHF. CDR3 in DNA: TGTGCCAGCAGACGGGGTTTCGATCAGCCCCAGCATTTT.

The chain uses TRBV2 and TRBJ1-6; D gene unclear. The CDR3 length is 15 residues. V was trimmed by 1 base and J by 8 bases, leaving 12 bases between them. Germline values: CDR1 SNHLY, CDR2 FYNNEI. DNA for the CDR3: TGTGCCAGCAGTGAAGACAGATTAGAGTATTCACCCCTCCACTTT. Translating gives CASSEDRLEYSPLHF.

The rearrangement links TRBV7-8 to TRBJ1-5; D is uncertain. Germline V gene sequence: CDR1 SGHVS, CDR2 FQNEAQ. Deletions cut 1 base from V and 3 bases from J, with 10 bases between. This CDR3 region has 15 residues. Here the CDR3 reads CASSLDGGSNQPQHF. In DNA, the CDR3 is TGTGCCAGCAGCTTAGATGGAGGGTCCAATCAGCCCCAGCATTTT.

V and J are TRBV27 and TRBJ1-4, with 7 bases matching TRBD1. The CDR3 consists of 15 residues. Germline V gene lookup returns CDR1 MNHEY and CDR2 SMNVEV (reference sequence). V dropped 5 bases and J dropped 2; count of bases not matched to a gene: 5. The CDR3 here is CASSRQGLTNEKLFF. As DNA, the CDR3 is TGTGCCAGCAGTCGACAGGGTTTGACTAATGAAAAACTGTTTTTT.

V is TRBV7-6 and J is TRBJ2-1; 7 bases are shared with TRBD2. Germline CDR1 SGHVS, CDR2 FNYEAQ. CDR3 length: 15 residues. Unmatched junction bases numbered 4, after V lost 1 base and J lost 4 bases. CDR3 DNA: TGTGCCAGCAGCTTAGTCGGGGGGAGTTACAATGAGCAGTTCTTC. Its translation: CASSLVGGSYNEQFF.

The gene calls are TRBV5-5 and TRBJ1-2, with 10 positions matching TRBD1. The CDR3 contains 15 residues. V shed 2 bases and J 2 bases; nucleotides not matched to a gene: 3. CDR1 is SGHKS and CDR2 is YYEKEE in the germline V gene (reference sequence). The CDR3 loop is CASSFPGQGNYGYTF. In DNA, the CDR3 is TGTGCCAGCAGCTTTCCGGGACAGGGGAACTATGGCTACACCTTC. Complete variable domain (other parts from reference TRBV5-5 and TRBJ1-2): DAGVTQSPTHLIKTRGQQVTLRCSPISGHKSVSWYQQVLGQGPQFIFQYYEKEERGRGNFPDRFSARQFPNYSSELNVNALLLGDSALYLCASSFPGQGNYGYTFGSGTRLTVV.

With respect to this clone: The same CDR3 also results from other DNA sequences found in this sample. V usage is TRBV19 and J usage is TRBJ1-2, with 10 positions matching TRBD1. Germline CDR1 and CDR2: LNHDA and SQIVND (reference sequence). The CDR3 totals 13 residues. V lost 9 bases to trimming and J lost 2 bases; unmatched junction nucleotides: 3. As DNA, the CDR3 is TGTGCCAGCCGGGGACAGGGGAACTATGGCTACACCTTC. Protein sequence: CASRGQGNYGYTF.